Below are 14 T cell receptor beta chains sequenced from a single sample in a study of cytomegalovirus exposure and HLA in healthy donors. Data came from immunoSEQ multiplex PCR; TCRdb stores just in-frame clones and leaves some out. The repertoire holds about 130,000 clones, with 85% to 90% as singletons. What was sequenced was PBMCs. Source of these receptors: a woman aged 18-29 years in good health and CMV-seronegative.

This chain joins TRBV1 and TRBJ2-3; the D call TRBD2 from the table was never checked on the DNA. TRBV1 is classified as a pseudogene. The CDR3 has 15 residues. The CDR3: CTSSQEIWGGYTQYF. CDR3 DNA sequence: TGCACCAGCAGCCAAGAAATCTGGGGGGGGTATACGCAGTATTTT.

The V and J genes are TRBV27 and TRBJ2-7; 7 bases match TRBD2. With 4 bases clipped from V and 3 bases from J, the junction kept 6 bases outside the gene matches. The germline gives CDR1 MNHEY, CDR2 SMNVEV (reference sequence). The CDR3 totals 14 residues. The chain's CDR3 is CASSSGLVYYEQYF. The CDR3 nucleotides are TGTGCCAGCAGTTCTGGACTAGTCTACTACGAGCAGTACTTC.

The chain combines TRBV5-1 with TRBJ1-6; 8 nucleotides line up with TRBD1. V gave up 4 bases and J gave up 5 bases; unmatched junction bases: 5. CDR3 length: 15 residues. CDR1 and CDR2 (germline): SGHRS, YFSETQ. The CDR3 nucleotides are TGCGCCAGCAGCCCCCCGGACAGGGATAATTCACCCCTCCACTTT. Translating it yields CASSPPDRDNSPLHF.

This clone was seen more than once but under ten times. The J gene is TRBJ1-2, the V gene TRBV6-5, with 9 bases matching TRBD1. V lost 5 bases and J lost 4; bases outside the gene matches: 5. This CDR3 is 14 amino acids long. Per the germline V gene, CDR1 is MNHEY and CDR2 is SVGAGI. CDR3 protein: CASSGDRGGYGYTF. Here the CDR3 DNA reads TGTGCCAGCAGTGGCGACAGGGGGGGCTATGGCTACACCTTC.

This clone has just one count. This rearrangement joins TRBV30 to TRBJ2-3, with 7 bases fitting TRBD2. Trimming cost V 2 bases and J 0 bases; bases outside gene matches: 5. This CDR3 comprises 15 residues. Germline assignment: CDR1 GTSNPN and CDR2 SVGIG (reference sequence). Here the CDR3 reads CAWSWGGGSTDTQYF. The CDR3 DNA sequence: TGTGCCTGGAGTTGGGGGGGTGGTAGCACAGATACGCAGTATTTT.

This clone has a handful of counts. The gene calls are TRBV11-2 and TRBJ2-7; D is perhaps TRBD1 (6 bases). The CDR3 covers 14 residues. Deletions cut 5 bases from V and 3 bases from J, with 14 bases between. In germline, CDR1 is SGHAT, CDR2 FQNNGV. The DNA of the CDR3 is TGTGCCAGCAGCCCGGACAGTTCCTTCTACGAGCAGTACGTC. Amino acids: CASSPDSSFYEQYV.

The chain combines TRBV5-1 with TRBJ1-4; 7 bases map to TRBD1. The CDR3 covers 15 residues. Germline assignment: CDR1 SGHRS and CDR2 YFSETQ. J lost 6 bases, V lost 7 bases, and 12 bases had no gene match. This CDR3 reads CASGKAGDRYEKLFF. In nucleotides, the CDR3 is TGCGCCAGCGGTAAGGCCGGGGACAGATATGAAAAACTGTTTTTT.

The table lists this clone with a count of one. The CDR3 reads CASSLRDSVEKLFF. For the CDR3, the DNA is TGTGCCAGCAGTTTAAGAGACAGCGTTGAAAAACTGTTTTTT. The V and J genes are TRBV28 and TRBJ1-4, with D perhaps TRBD1 (5 bases). The CDR3 is made up of 14 amino acids. The germline gives CDR1 MDHEN, CDR2 SYDVKM. V lost 2 bases and J lost 7, with 11 bases in between.

The V and J genes are TRBV2 and TRBJ1-1; D is perhaps TRBD1 (5 bases). CDR1 is SNHLY, CDR2 FYNNEI, per germline. The CDR3 loop spans 14 amino acids. With 2 bases removed from V and 12 bases from J, the gap between germline ends came to 19 bases. The CDR3 sequence is CASSERGGPTSPFF. The CDR3 DNA sequence: TGTGCCAGCAGTGAAAGGGGAGGACCTACCTCACCTTTCTTT.

The chain recombines TRBV18 with TRBJ2-7; possible D gene TRBD1, 5 bases. V was cut by 3 bases and J by 6 bases, with 18 bases left in between. There are 15 residues in the CDR3. Germline V CDR1 and CDR2: KGHSH, LQKENI. CDR3 amino acids: CASSPSSPGISEQYV. CDR3 nucleotides: TGTGCCAGCTCACCCAGTTCGCCAGGGATAAGCGAGCAGTACGTC.

The rearrangement joins TRBV7-9 to TRBJ2-4; tentative D call: TRBD2 (5 bases). The V gene lost 5 bases and the J gene lost 0 bases, with 11 bases spanning the gap. Germline V CDR1 and CDR2: SEHNR, FQNEAQ (reference sequence). This CDR3 is built from 15 residues. CDR3 DNA sequence: TGTGCCAGCAGCATTCTGGGAGTAGCCAAAAACATTCAGTACTTC. Protein sequence: CASSILGVAKNIQYF.

This clone was seen once. The chain combines TRBV6-5 with TRBJ2-3; D unclear. Germline V lookup: CDR1 MNHEY, CDR2 SVGAGI. V was cut by 3 bases and J by 3 bases, with 10 bases left in between. The CDR3 spans 14 residues. CDR3 sequence reads: CASSYSHLTDTQYF. CDR3 DNA sequence: TGTGCCAGCAGTTATTCCCACTTGACAGATACGCAGTATTTT.

The chain recombines TRBV28 with TRBJ2-7, with 7 positions matching TRBD1. This CDR3 has 16 amino acids. Germline trimming cut 7 bases from V and 4 bases from J; bases unmatched to any gene: 16. Germline loops: CDR1 MDHEN, CDR2 SYDVKM. CDR3 in DNA: TGTGCCAGCACCCCCACCCGCCGGACAGGAGATTACGAGCAGTACTTC. Residues: CASTPTRRTGDYEQYF.

The chain recombines TRBV9 with TRBJ1-1, with TRBD1 as a possible D gene (6 bases). Trimming pared 3 bases from V and 2 bases from J, leaving 11 bases between. Germline loops: CDR1 SGDLS, CDR2 YYNGEE. The CDR3 runs to 14 residues. In DNA, the CDR3 is TGTGCCAGCAGCGCTCGACAGGATAACACTGAAGCTTTCTTT. Translation gives CASSARQDNTEAFF.